What follows are 17 T cell receptor beta chains derived from one specimen sequenced in a study of graft-versus-host responses after intestinal transplantation. Produced via immunoSEQ multiplex PCR; TCRdb's table is partial and in-frame only. This table has fewer than 60,000 clones, around 85% appearing once. What these receptors recognize is not known. Here the sequenced sample was unstimulated CD4+ T cells sorted from spleen or lymph node cells, taken before transplant. Receptors were obtained from a human donor who was the organ donor for an intestinal transplant.

This clone was counted between two and nine times. This sequence joins TRBV2 and TRBJ2-5; 9 bases are a match to TRBD2. The V segment lost 8 bases and the J segment 5 bases; nucleotides outside the gene matches: 12. Germline lookup yields CDR1 SNHLY and CDR2 FYNNEI. This CDR3 contains 15 residues. This chain's CDR3 is CASEKDAGGGETQYF. CDR3 nucleotides: TGTGCCAGCGAGAAAGATGCGGGAGGGGGGGAGACCCAGTACTTC.

The chain recombines TRBV6-6 with TRBJ1-6; TRBD1 matches 7 bases. Germline loops: CDR1 MNHNY, CDR2 SVGAGI (reference sequence). This CDR3 is built from 15 residues. The junction had 5 bases not matched to a gene; V was cut back by 2 bases and J by 7 bases. In DNA form, the CDR3 reads TGTGCCAGCAGTTACGTGGGGACAGAAAATTCACCCCTCCACTTT. Translated, it gives CASSYVGTENSPLHF.

This chain connects TRBV30 to TRBJ2-1; D not resolved. Germline V gene sequence: CDR1 GTSNPN, CDR2 SVGIG (reference sequence). Trimming removed 1 base from V and 0 bases from J, with 16 bases in between. The CDR3 is 17 amino acids. The CDR3 is CAWSGPGKASSYNEQFF. The CDR3 DNA reads TGTGCCTGGAGTGGTCCCGGTAAAGCGAGCTCCTACAATGAGCAGTTCTTC.

This chain joins TRBV29-1 and TRBJ2-7; 10 positions match TRBD2. The CDR3 runs 14 residues. V was pared by 8 bases and J by 3 bases, with 10 bases of the junction left unmatched. Germline V gene data show CDR1 as SQVTM and CDR2 as ANQGSEA. The CDR3 DNA follows: TGCAGCCCCGGCCGAAAGCGGGAGGGCTACGAGCAGTACTTC. This sequence encodes CSPGRKREGYEQYF.

This rearrangement joins TRBV19 to TRBJ1-1, with 10 bases lining up with TRBD1. With V trimmed by 5 bases and J by 6 bases, 6 bases remained unmatched. The CDR3 has 14 amino acids. Germline CDR1 reads LNHDA; CDR2 reads SQIVND (reference sequence). CDR3 loop: CASSRQGANAEAFF. Here the CDR3 DNA reads TGTGCCAGTAGTCGACAGGGGGCAAACGCTGAAGCTTTCTTT.

V gene TRBV7-2 combines with J gene TRBJ1-3, with D unclear. This CDR3 has 14 amino acids. The germline V gene has CDR1 SGHTA and CDR2 FQGNSA. V was shortened by 4 bases and J by 4 bases, with 11 bases between the two germline ends. CDR3 nucleotides: TGTGCCAGCAGCTCGACACGCAGCGGAAACACCATATATTTT. Encoded protein: CASSSTRSGNTIYF.

This chain connects TRBV25-1 to TRBJ2-1, with D perhaps matching TRBD2 (6 bases). The V gene's germline CDR1 is MGHDK and CDR2 SYGVNS. V lost 8 bases to trimming and J lost 6 bases, with 17 bases between them. This CDR3 region has 14 residues. The CDR3 DNA is TGTGCCAGCGGAAGACTAGAGGGGCTCAATGAGCAGTTCTTC. It codes for CASGRLEGLNEQFF.

The chain employs TRBV2 and TRBJ2-3, with D perhaps matching TRBD2 (5 bases). Germline V gene sequence: CDR1 SNHLY, CDR2 FYNNEI. V gave up 7 bases and J gave up 6 bases, with 11 bases separating them. This CDR3 has 12 residues. CDR3 residues: CASTADSDTQYF. The CDR3, as DNA: TGTGCCAGCACGGCGGACTCCGATACGCAGTATTTT. Based on the CDR3 plus reference TRBV2 and TRBJ2-3, the full variable domain is EPEVTQTPSHQVTQMGQEVILRCVPISNHLYFYWYRQILGQKVEFLVSFYNNEISEKSEIFDDQFSVERPDGSNFTLKIRSTKLEDSAMYFCASTADSDTQYFGPGTRLTVL.

The chain links TRBV18 to TRBJ1-1, with D unclear. Looked up from germline, CDR1 is KGHSH and CDR2 is LQKENI. V lost 1 base and J 3 bases, leaving 18 bases between the germline ends. This CDR3 has 17 amino acids. CDR3 amino acids: CASSPLTGEGWDTEAFF. For the CDR3, the DNA is TGTGCCAGCTCACCACTAACGGGCGAGGGATGGGACACTGAAGCTTTCTTT.

This rearrangement joins TRBV11-2 to TRBJ2-1, with 8 bases matching TRBD2. Per germline, CDR1 SGHAT and CDR2 FQNNGV. V dropped 0 bases and J dropped 6; count of bases not matched to a gene: 1. The CDR3 is 14 amino acids. CDR3 coding DNA: TGTGCCAGCAGCTTAGACGGGAGGGCCAATGAGCAGTTCTTC. Protein: CASSLDGRANEQFF.

This clone appeared a few times. Different DNA sequences within this sample yield the same CDR3. This rearrangement joins TRBV5-1 to TRBJ2-7; TRBD2 aligns across 15 bases. The V gene's germline CDR1 is SGHRS and CDR2 YFSETQ. The CDR3 loop spans 15 amino acids. The trim removed 3 bases at V and 5 bases at J, leaving 3 bases unmatched. The CDR3 protein is CASSWGLAGGNEQYF. The CDR3 DNA follows: TGCGCCAGCAGCTGGGGACTAGCGGGGGGAAACGAGCAGTACTTC.

The V call is TRBV10-3, the J call TRBJ2-2; the D gene is possibly TRBD1 (5 bases). V gave up 5 bases and J gave up 5 bases, with 21 bases separating them. The CDR3 has 17 residues. CDR1 ENHRY and CDR2 SYGVKD come from the germline V gene. In nucleotides, the CDR3 is TGTGCCATCAGTTTGGCTCCAGCAGGGTCCACAACCGGGGAGCTGTTTTTT. Its translation is CAISLAPAGSTTGELFF.

This clone was seen a few times. The chain carries TRBV6-6 and TRBJ1-5; TRBD1 matches at 7 bases. The CDR3 extends over 15 amino acids. In germline, CDR1 is MNHNY, CDR2 SVGAGI (reference sequence). Trimming cost V 2 bases and J 6 bases; bases outside gene matches: 7. CDR3 protein: CASSYGRGMGQPQHF. CDR3 in DNA: TGTGCCAGCAGTTACGGCAGGGGGATGGGTCAGCCCCAGCATTTT.

This chain joins TRBV20-1 and TRBJ1-1; D not certain. The V and J ends lost 4 bases and 8 bases respectively, with 11 bases between them. The CDR3 extends over 11 amino acids. Germline CDR1 DFQATT, CDR2 SNEGSKA (reference sequence). CDR3 residues: CSAKVAVEAFF. The CDR3 nucleotides are TGCAGTGCTAAGGTTGCAGTGGAAGCTTTCTTT.

The chain carries TRBV7-2 and TRBJ2-5, with 8 bases identical to TRBD2. The ends lost 8 bases at V and 3 bases at J; junction bases unmatched: 11. This CDR3 spans 15 amino acids. Looked up from germline, CDR1 is SGHTA and CDR2 is FQGNSA. DNA for the CDR3: TGTGCCAGCGGCCGGGGGGGACGGTTCGAAGAGACCCAGTACTTC. It translates to CASGRGGRFEETQYF.

The gene calls are TRBV5-1 and TRBJ2-3, with D hard to call. Germline lookup yields CDR1 SGHRS and CDR2 YFSETQ. V gave up 4 bases and J gave up 2 bases, with 8 bases separating them. CDR3 length: 13 residues. CDR3 sequence reads: CASSVDHTDTQYF. In DNA form, the CDR3 reads TGCGCCAGCAGCGTCGACCACACAGATACGCAGTATTTT.

The genes are TRBV2 and TRBJ1-4, with 8 bases that match TRBD1. This CDR3 spans 15 amino acids. With 7 bases clipped from V and 5 bases from J, the junction kept 9 bases outside the gene matches. The germline V gene has CDR1 SNHLY and CDR2 FYNNEI. CDR3 nucleotides: TGTGCCAGCACTCAGGGGGCTAATAGGAATGAAAAACTGTTTTTT. Translated, it gives CASTQGANRNEKLFF.